This entry lists 8 T cell receptor beta chains sequenced from one sample in a study of cytomegalovirus exposure and HLA in healthy donors (dated by TCRdb to about 2017). Library preparation was by the immunoSEQ multiplex PCR assay. For the multiplex PCR, a mixture combining 60 forward primers for TCR Vbeta segments and 13 reverse primers for TCR Jbeta segments was used. TCRdb obtained this table from immuneACCESS and retained in-frame rearrangements with V and J assigned. These tables miss some clones; where compared with another copy, unresolved V genes account for less than half of the shortfall, and the remainder is unexplained. For this sample there are more than 80,000 clones; roughly 82% appear just once. 5% to 7% of the sample belongs to the ten largest clones. Sequenced sample: PBMCs. These receptor sequences come from a woman aged 45-65 years in good health and CMV-seropositive.

The genes are TRBV19 and TRBJ2-2, with a weak D call TRBD1 (5 bases). The CDR3 has 13 residues. V lost 2 bases, J lost 5 bases, and 6 bases lay in between. Per germline, CDR1 LNHDA and CDR2 SQIVND (reference sequence). CDR3 sequence reads: CASSIKGTGELFF. The CDR3 nucleotides are TGTGCCAGTAGTATAAAGGGGACCGGGGAGCTGTTTTTT.

The chain recombines TRBV7-3 with TRBJ2-7; D uncertain. CDR1 and CDR2 (germline): SGHTA, FQGTGA. The CDR3 has 12 amino acids. The V and J ends lost 2 bases and 6 bases respectively, with 8 bases between them. The CDR3 sequence is CASSLGSGEQYF. The CDR3 DNA is TGTGCCAGCAGCTTAGGCTCGGGCGAGCAGTACTTC.

The chain couples TRBV7-8 to TRBJ2-5; the match to TRBD1 covers 7 bases. Germline lookup yields CDR1 SGHVS and CDR2 FQNEAQ. Trimming took 0 bases from V and 5 from J; bases not matched to a gene: 6. The CDR3 is 15 amino acids. CDR3 protein: CASSLAVGGKETQYF. The CDR3 DNA reads TGTGCCAGCAGCTTAGCGGTAGGGGGCAAGGAGACCCAGTACTTC.

J is TRBJ1-5 and V is TRBV7-2, with D perhaps TRBD1 (5 bases). The V gene lost 2 bases and the J gene lost 5 bases, with 10 bases spanning the gap. This CDR3 is 14 amino acids long. CDR1 and CDR2 from the germline V gene are SGHTA and FQGNSA. CDR3 DNA sequence: TGTGCCAGCAGCTTATCCCAGGGTGATCAGCCCCAGCATTTT. It yields the protein CASSLSQGDQPQHF.

The chain is built from TRBV2 and TRBJ2-5, with 8 nucleotides matching TRBD2. Unmatched junction bases numbered 10, after V lost 8 bases and J lost 2 bases. This CDR3 is 15 amino acids long. The V gene's germline CDR1 is SNHLY and CDR2 FYNNEI. CDR3 sequence reads: CASGGPSGSQETQYF. The CDR3 coding sequence is TGTGCCAGCGGCGGACCTAGCGGGTCGCAAGAGACCCAGTACTTC. The full variable domain, in which reference TRBV2 and TRBJ2-5 provide the parts outside the CDR3, is EPEVTQTPSHQVTQMGQEVILRCVPISNHLYFYWYRQILGQKVEFLVSFYNNEISEKSEIFDDQFSVERPDGSNFTLKIRSTKLEDSAMYFCASGGPSGSQETQYFGPGTRLLVL.

This chain connects TRBV18 to TRBJ1-5; D not certain. CDR3 length: 15 amino acids. Looked up from germline, CDR1 is KGHSH and CDR2 is LQKENI. V lost 3 bases to trimming and J lost 0 bases, with 9 bases between them. This CDR3 reads CASSPRGNSNQPQHF. In DNA, the CDR3 is TGTGCCAGCTCACCCCGAGGGAATAGCAATCAGCCCCAGCATTTT.

The chain joins TRBV19 to TRBJ2-7, with D maybe TRBD2 (6 bases). The germline V gene encodes CDR1 LNHDA and CDR2 SQIVND (reference sequence). The ends were cut back, 4 bases at V and 3 bases at J, with 19 bases in the middle. This CDR3 has 16 residues. The DNA of the CDR3 is TGTGCCAGTAGTACGCAAACGGGACTGTTTAACTACGAGCAGTACTTC. Amino acid sequence: CASSTQTGLFNYEQYF.

This clone was seen many times. This rearrangement joins TRBV7-7 to TRBJ2-6; no reliable D call. Trimming stripped 1 base from V and 1 base from J, with 5 bases between. Per germline, CDR1 SSHAT and CDR2 FNYEAQ (reference sequence). This CDR3 is built from 15 residues. DNA for the CDR3: TGTGCCAGCAGCTTAGGTCCATCTGGGGCCAACGTCCTGACTTTC. Translated, it gives CASSLGPSGANVLTF.